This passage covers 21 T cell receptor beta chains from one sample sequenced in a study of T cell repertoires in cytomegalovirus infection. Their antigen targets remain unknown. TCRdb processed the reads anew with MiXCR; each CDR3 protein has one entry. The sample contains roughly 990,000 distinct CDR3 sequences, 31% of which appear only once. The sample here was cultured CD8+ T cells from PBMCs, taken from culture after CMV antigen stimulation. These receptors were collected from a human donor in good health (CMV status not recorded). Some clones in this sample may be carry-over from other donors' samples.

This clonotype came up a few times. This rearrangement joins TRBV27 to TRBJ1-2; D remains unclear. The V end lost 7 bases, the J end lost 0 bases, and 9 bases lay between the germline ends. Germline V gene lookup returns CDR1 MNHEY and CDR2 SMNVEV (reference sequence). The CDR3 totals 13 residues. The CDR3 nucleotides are TGTGCCAGCACATCGGGGACTAACTATGGCTACACCTTC. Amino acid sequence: CASTSGTNYGYTF.

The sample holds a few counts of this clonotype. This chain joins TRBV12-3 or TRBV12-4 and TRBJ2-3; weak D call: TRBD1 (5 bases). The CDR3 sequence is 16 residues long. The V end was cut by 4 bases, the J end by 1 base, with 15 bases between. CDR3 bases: TGTGCCAGCAGTTCTCAGACAGTCAGAGGCACAGATACGCAGTATTTT. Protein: CASSSQTVRGTDTQYF.

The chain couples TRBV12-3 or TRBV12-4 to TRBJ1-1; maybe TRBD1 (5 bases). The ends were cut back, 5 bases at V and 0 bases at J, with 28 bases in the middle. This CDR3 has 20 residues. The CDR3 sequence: CASSHPTLDTDSSMNTEAFF. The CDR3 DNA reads TGTGCCAGCAGTCATCCGACCCTGGATACTGACAGCAGCATGAACACTGAAGCTTTCTTT.

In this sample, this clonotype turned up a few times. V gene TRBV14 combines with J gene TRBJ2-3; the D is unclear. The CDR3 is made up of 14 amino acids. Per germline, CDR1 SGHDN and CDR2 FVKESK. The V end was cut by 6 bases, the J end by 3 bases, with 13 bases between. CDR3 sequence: CASSQYRVTDTQYF. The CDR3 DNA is TGTGCCAGCAGTCAGTACAGAGTAACAGATACGCAGTATTTT. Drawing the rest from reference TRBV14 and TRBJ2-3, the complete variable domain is EAGVTQFPSHSVIEKGQTVTLRCDPISGHDNLYWYRRVMGKEIKFLLHFVKESKQDESGMPNNRFLAERTGGTYSTLKVQPAELEDSGVYFCASSQYRVTDTQYFGPGTRLTVL.

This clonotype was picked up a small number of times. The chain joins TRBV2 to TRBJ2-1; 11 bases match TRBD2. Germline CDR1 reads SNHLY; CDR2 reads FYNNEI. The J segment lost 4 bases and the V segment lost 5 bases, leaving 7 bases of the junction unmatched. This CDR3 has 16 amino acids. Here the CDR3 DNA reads TGTGCCAGCAGTCCCTGGACTAGCGGGTTTTACAATGAGCAGTTCTTC. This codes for CASSPWTSGFYNEQFF.

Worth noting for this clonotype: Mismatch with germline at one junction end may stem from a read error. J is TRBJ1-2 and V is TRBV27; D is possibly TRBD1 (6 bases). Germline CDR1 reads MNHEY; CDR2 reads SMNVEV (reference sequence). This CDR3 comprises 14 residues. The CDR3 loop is CASSLQQGSRALYF. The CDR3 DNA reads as TGTGCCAGCAGTTTACAACAGGGAAGTCGGGCCTTATACTTC.

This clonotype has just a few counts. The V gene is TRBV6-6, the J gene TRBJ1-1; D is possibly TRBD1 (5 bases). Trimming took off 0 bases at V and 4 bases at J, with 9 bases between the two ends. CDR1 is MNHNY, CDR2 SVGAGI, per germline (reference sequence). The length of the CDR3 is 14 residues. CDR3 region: CASSYSTGTTEAFF. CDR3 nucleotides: TGTGCCAGCAGTTACTCGACGGGGACCACTGAAGCTTTCTTT.

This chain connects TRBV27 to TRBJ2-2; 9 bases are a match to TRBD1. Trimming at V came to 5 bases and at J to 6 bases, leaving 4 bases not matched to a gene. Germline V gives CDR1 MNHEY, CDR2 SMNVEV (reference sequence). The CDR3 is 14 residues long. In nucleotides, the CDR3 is TGTGCCAGCAGTATACAGGGGGCTCCCGGGGAGCTGTTTTTT. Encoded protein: CASSIQGAPGELFF.

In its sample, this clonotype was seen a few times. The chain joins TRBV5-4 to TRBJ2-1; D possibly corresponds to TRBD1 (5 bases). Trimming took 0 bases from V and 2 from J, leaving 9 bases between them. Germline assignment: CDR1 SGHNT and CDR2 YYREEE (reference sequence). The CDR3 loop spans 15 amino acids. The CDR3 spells CASSLEGVAYNEQFF. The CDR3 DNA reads TGTGCCAGCAGCTTGGAAGGGGTGGCCTACAATGAGCAGTTCTTC.

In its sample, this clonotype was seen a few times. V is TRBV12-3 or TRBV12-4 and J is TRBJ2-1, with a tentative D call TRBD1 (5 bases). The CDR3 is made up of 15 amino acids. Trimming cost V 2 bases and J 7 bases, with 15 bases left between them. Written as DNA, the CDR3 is TGTGCCAGCAGTTTAATTGGCAGGGCTGGGAATGAGCAGTTCTTC. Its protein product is CASSLIGRAGNEQFF.

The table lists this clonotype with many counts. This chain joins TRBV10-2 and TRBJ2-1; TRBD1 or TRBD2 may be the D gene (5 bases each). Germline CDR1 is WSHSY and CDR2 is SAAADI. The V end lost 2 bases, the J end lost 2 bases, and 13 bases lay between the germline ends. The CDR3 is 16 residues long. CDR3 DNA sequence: TGCGCCAGCAGTGAGCGGGGCCAGGGAGCCTACAATGAGCAGTTCTTC. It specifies CASSERGQGAYNEQFF.

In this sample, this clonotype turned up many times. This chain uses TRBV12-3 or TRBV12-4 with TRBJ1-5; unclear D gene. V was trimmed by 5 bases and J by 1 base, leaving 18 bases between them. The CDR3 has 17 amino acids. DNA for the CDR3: TGTGCCAGCAGTCTGGGCATCCCTCTCCTAAGCAATCAGCCCCAGCATTTT. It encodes CASSLGIPLLSNQPQHF.

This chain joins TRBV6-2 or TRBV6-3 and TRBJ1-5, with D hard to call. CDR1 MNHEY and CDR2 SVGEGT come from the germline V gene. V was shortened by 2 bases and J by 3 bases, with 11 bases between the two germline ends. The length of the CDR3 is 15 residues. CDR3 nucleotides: TGTGCCAGCAGTTACCCCGACGGATACAATCAGCCCCAGCATTTT. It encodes CASSYPDGYNQPQHF.

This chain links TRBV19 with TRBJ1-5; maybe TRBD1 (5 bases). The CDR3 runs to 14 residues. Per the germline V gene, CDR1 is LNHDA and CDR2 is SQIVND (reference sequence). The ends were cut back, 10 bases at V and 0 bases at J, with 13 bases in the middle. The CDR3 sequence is CATLDRVSNQPQHF. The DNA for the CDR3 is TGTGCCACCCTAGACAGAGTTAGCAATCAGCCCCAGCATTTT. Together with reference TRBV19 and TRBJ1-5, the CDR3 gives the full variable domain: DGGITQSPKYLFRKEGQNVTLSCEQNLNHDAMYWYRQDPGQGLRLIYYSQIVNDFQKGDIAEGYSVSREKKESFPLTVTSAQKNPTAFYLCATLDRVSNQPQHFGDGTRLSIL.

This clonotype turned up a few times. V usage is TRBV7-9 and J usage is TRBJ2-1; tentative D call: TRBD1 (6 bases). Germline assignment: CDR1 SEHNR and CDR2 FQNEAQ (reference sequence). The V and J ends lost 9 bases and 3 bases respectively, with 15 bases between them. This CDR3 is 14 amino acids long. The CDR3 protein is CASTGRGLYNEQFF. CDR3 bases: TGTGCCAGTACAGGGCGCGGGCTCTACAATGAGCAGTTCTTC.

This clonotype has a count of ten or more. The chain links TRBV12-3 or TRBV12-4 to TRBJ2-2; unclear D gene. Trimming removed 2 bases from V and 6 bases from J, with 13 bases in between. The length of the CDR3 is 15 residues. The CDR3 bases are TGTGCCAGCAGTTTATACCTCTCGAGCGCCGGGGAGCTGTTTTTT. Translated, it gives CASSLYLSSAGELFF.

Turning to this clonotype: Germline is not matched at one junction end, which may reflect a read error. DNA of the CDR3: TGTGTCAGCAGCCAGGACAACTTCTTCCCGGATACGCAGTATTTT. Translated: CVSSQDNFFPDTQYF. This chain connects TRBV3-1 to TRBJ2-3; maybe TRBD1 (5 bases). Germline CDR1 LGHDT, CDR2 YNNKEL (reference sequence). The CDR3 contains 15 residues.

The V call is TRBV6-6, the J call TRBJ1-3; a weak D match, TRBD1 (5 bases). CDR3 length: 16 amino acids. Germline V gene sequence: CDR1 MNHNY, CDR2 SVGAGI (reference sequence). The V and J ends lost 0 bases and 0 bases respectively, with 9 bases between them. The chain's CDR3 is CASSYSRRGSGNTIYF. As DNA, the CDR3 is TGTGCCAGCAGTTACTCGAGGAGGGGCTCTGGAAACACCATATATTTT.

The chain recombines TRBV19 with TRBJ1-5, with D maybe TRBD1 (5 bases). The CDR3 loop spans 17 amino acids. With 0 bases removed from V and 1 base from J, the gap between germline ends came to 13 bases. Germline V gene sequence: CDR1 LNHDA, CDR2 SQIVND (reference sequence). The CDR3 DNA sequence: TGTGCCAGTAGTATAGATGGGTCAGGGAAGAGCAATCAGCCCCAGCATTTT. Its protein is CASSIDGSGKSNQPQHF.

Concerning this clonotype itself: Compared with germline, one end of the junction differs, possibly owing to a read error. The CDR3 loop is CASSQPDDRAGGYTF. In DNA form, the CDR3 reads TGTGCCAGCAGCCAACCCGACGACAGGGCGGGTGGCTATACCTTC. V gene TRBV4-2 combines with J gene TRBJ1-2, with TRBD1 matching 7 bases. The germline V gene encodes CDR1 LGHNA and CDR2 YNFKEQ. The CDR3 spans 15 residues.

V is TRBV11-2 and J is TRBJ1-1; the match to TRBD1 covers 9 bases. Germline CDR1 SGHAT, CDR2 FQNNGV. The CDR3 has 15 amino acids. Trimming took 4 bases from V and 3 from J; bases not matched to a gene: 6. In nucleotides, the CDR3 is TGTGCCAGCAGCTCGACCGGGACAGGGTACACTGAAGCTTTCTTT. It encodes CASSSTGTGYTEAFF. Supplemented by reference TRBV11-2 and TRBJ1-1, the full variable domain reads EAGVAQSPRYKIIEKRQSVAFWCNPISGHATLYWYQQILGQGPKLLIQFQNNGVVDDSQLPKDRFSAERLKGVDSTLKIQPAKLEDSAVYLCASSSTGTGYTEAFFGQGTRLTVV.